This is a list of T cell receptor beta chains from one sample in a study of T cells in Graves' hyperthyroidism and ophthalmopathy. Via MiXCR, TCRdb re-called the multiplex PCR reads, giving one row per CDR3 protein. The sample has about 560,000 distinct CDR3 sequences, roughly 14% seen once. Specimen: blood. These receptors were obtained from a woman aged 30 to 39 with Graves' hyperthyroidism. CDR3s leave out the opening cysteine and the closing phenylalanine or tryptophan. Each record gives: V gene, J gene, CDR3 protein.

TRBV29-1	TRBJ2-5	SVEDGGTYQETQY
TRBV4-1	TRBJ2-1	ASSLSTGYNEQF
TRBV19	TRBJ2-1	ASKTLTDRGRNEQF
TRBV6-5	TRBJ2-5	ASSYGREGTQY
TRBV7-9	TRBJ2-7	ASSSVVQGLYEQY
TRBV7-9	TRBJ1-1	ASSSVFTEAF
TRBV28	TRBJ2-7	ASIEGREQY
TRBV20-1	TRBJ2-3	SAREGAGGPPSLRDTQY
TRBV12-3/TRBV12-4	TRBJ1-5	ASSMETNSNQPQH
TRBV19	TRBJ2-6	ASSSPPLGANVLT
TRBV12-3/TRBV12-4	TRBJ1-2	ASSFWGYGYT
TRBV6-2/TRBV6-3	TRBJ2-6	ASSYAGTGLSGANVLT
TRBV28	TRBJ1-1	ASSLGRVLHEAF
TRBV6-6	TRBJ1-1	ASSYSNLGEAF
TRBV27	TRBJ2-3	ASSTPREDRGDTQY
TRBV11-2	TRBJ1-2	ASSLVATGFYGYT
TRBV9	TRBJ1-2	ASSVAETGDWDGYT
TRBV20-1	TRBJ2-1	SASSSVLSSYNEQF
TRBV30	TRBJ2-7	AAGQGIVDEQY
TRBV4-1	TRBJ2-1	ASSQVASGSSYNEQF
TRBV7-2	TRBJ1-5	ASSLAQGGGSQPQH
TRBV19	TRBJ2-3	AAKQGAGADTQY
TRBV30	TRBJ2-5	AWSGLPGTSGSRETQY
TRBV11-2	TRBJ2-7	ASRLMQTEEQY
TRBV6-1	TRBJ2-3	ARPPGLAGGGLTDTQY
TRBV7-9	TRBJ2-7	ASSWASAGPYEQY
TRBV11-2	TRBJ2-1	ASSPDRVWNEQF
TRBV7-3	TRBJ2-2	ASSLLVGTGELF
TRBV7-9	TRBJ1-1	ASSYREVYTEAF
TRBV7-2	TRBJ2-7	ASSLSVSGILWYEQY
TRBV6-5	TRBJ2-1	ASSYPGRMGADNEQF
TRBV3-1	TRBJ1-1	ASSQVGGGNTEAF
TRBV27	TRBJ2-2	ASRRPGPNTGELF
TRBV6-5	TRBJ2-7	ASSYSSGAAYEQY
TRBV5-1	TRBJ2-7	ASSPALYEQY
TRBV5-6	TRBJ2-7	ASSTTGTSYYEQY
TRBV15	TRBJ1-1	ATSRDRGSTNTEAF
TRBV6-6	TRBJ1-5	ASSYLRVGKNSNQPQH
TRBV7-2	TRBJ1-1	ASSLGISRDTEAF
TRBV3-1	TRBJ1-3	ASSHGTVTGNTIY
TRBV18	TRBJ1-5	ASSPPGAGVGQPQH
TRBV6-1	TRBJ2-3	ASSDAGTGPLDTQY
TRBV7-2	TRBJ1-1	ASSLDFVGTEAF
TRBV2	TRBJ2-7	ASINRVSEQY
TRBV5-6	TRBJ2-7	ASSKIWDRVSYEQY
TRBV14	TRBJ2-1	ASSQSGLAGANEQF
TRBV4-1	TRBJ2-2	ASSQESRTGPGELF
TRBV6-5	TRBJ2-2	ASSYNRGITGELF
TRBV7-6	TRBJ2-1	ASSLRGGGGDEQF
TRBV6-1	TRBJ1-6	ASSEVGTRSSPLH
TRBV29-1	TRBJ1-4	SVKLGGDEKLF
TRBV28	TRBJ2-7	ASSPELGTYEQY
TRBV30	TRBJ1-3	AGDNRGRGNTIY
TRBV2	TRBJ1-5	ASRSGFNQPQH
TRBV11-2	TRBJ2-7	ASSFGGGRDYEQY